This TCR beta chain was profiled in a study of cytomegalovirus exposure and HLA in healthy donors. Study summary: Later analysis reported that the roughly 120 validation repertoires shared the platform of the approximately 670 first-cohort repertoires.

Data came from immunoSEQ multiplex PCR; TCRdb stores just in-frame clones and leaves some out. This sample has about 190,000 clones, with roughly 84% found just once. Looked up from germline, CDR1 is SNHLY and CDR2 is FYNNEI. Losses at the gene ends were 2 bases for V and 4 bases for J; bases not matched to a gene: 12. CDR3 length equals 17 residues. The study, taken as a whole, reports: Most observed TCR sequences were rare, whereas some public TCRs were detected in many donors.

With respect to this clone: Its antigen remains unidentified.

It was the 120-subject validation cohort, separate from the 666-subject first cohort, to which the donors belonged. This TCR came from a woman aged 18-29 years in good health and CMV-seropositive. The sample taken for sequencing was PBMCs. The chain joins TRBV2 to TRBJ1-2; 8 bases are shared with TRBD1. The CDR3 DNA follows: TGTGCCAGCAGTGAAACAAGGAGGACAGGGACCTCCTATGGCTACACCTTC. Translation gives CASSETRRTGTSYGYTF. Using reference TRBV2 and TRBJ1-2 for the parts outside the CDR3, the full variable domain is EPEVTQTPSHQVTQMGQEVILRCVPISNHLYFYWYRQILGQKVEFLVSFYNNEISEKSEIFDDQFSVERPDGSNFTLKIRSTKLEDSAMYFCASSETRRTGTSYGYTFGSGTRLTVV.